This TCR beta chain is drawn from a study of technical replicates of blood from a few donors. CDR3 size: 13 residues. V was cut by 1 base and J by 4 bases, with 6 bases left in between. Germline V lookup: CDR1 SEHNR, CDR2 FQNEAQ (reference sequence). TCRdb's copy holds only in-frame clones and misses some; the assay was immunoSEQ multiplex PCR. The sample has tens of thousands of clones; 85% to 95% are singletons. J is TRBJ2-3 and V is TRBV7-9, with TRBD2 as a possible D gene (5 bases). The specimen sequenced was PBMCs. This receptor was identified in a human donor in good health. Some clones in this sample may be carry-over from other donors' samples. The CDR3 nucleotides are TGTGCCAGCAGCTTAGTGGGAGCAGATACGCAGTATTTT. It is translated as CASSLVGADTQYF.